This TCR beta chain was sequenced during a study of regulatory T cells. The primer mix had 52 TRBV and 13 TRBJ primers. Data came from immunoSEQ multiplex PCR; TCRdb stores just in-frame clones and leaves some out. The data hold more than 25,000 clones, with 85% to 95% observed a single time. CD4+ cells were sorted into CD25-high CD127-low regulatory cells and CD25-low CD127-high conventional cells. This CDR3 has 15 amino acids. Germline CDR1 reads SGDLS; CDR2 reads YYNGEE. V was pared by 4 bases and J by 6 bases, with 14 bases between. Only one count was recorded for this clone. What it binds is not known. The study's findings and limits: Skewed V and J usage and few unique V-J pairs marked patient repertoires, most in Tregs. In CD3G-deficient patients, conventional CD4+ T cells were enriched for hydrophobic CDR3 residues at positions 6 and 7.

The specimen sequenced was conventional CD4+ T cells sorted from blood. The J gene is TRBJ1-6, the V gene TRBV9, with D unclear. This receptor was identified in a person aged 18 to 30 with CD3G deficiency. The CDR3 nucleotides read TGTGCCAGCAGCCCCCGGCGAGGTCCTAATTCACCCCTCCACTTT. This encodes CASSPRRGPNSPLHF.